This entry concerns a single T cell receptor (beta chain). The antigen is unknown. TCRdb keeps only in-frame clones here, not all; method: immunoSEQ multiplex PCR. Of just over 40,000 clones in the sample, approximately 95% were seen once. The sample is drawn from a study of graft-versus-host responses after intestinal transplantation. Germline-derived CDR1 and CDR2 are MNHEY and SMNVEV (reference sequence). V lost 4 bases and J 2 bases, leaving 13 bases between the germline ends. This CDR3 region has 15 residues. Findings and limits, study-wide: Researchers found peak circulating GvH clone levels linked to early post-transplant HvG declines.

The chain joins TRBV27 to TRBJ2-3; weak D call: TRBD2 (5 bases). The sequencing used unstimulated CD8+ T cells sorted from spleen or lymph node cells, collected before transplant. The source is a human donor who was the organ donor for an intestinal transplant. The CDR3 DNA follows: TGTGCCAGCAGTTCGGGGTCTTTGAACACAGATACGCAGTATTTT. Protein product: CASSSGSLNTDTQYF.